Listed below are T cell receptor beta chains from one sample, sequenced in a study of T cell responses to AZD1222 COVID-19 vaccine. The method was immunoSEQ multiplex PCR; TCRdb's version includes in-frame clones alone and lacks a portion of them. The table has about 140,000 clones, around 92% seen once; the top ten hold 3% to 4%. The sequences come from peripheral blood, collected 28 days after the second AZD1222 dose. These receptors were taken from an adult who received the AZD1222 COVID-19 vaccine. Both conserved end residues are part of each CDR3. Fields, in order: D gene, V gene, J gene, clone size, CDR3 length, CDR3 protein, CDR3 DNA. A D gene is named only where the DNA matches it firmly. Some rows have no size entry. The others give once, few or many, or a class for an expanded clone.

d_call: .; v_call: TRBV6-1; j_call: TRBJ1-3; clone_size: .; cdr3_length: 14; cdr3_aa: CASSEFVLGDTIYF; cdr3_nt: TGTGCCAGCAGTGAATTTGTCCTGGGAGACACCATATATTTT
d_call: .; v_call: TRBV19; j_call: TRBJ1-1; clone_size: .; cdr3_length: 14; cdr3_aa: CASSNEWMNTEAFF; cdr3_nt: TGTGCCAGTAGTAACGAGTGGATGAACACTGAAGCTTTCTTT
d_call: .; v_call: TRBV7-9; j_call: TRBJ2-1; clone_size: .; cdr3_length: 14; cdr3_aa: CASSQTGDGNEQFF; cdr3_nt: TGTGCCAGCAGTCAAACGGGAGACGGGAATGAGCAGTTCTTC
d_call: .; v_call: TRBV4-1; j_call: TRBJ1-1; clone_size: few; cdr3_length: 16; cdr3_aa: CASSQVWGEMNTEAFF; cdr3_nt: TGCGCCAGCAGCCAAGTGTGGGGGGAGATGAACACTGAAGCTTTCTTT
d_call: .; v_call: TRBV4-3; j_call: TRBJ2-1; clone_size: .; cdr3_length: 15; cdr3_aa: CASSQRESSYNEQFF; cdr3_nt: TGCGCCAGCAGCCAACGGGAAAGCTCCTACAATGAGCAGTTCTTC
d_call: .; v_call: TRBV7-2; j_call: TRBJ2-6; clone_size: .; cdr3_length: 15; cdr3_aa: CASSQRSGGANVLTF; cdr3_nt: TGTGCCAGCAGCCAGAGGTCGGGCGGGGCCAACGTCCTGACTTTC
d_call: TRBD1; v_call: TRBV7-2; j_call: TRBJ1-4; clone_size: .; cdr3_length: 14; cdr3_aa: CASSSDRGREKLFF; cdr3_nt: TGTGCCAGCAGCTCCGACAGGGGGCGAGAAAAACTGTTTTTT
d_call: .; v_call: TRBV6-5; j_call: TRBJ2-3; clone_size: .; cdr3_length: 14; cdr3_aa: CASTPSQFTDTQYF; cdr3_nt: TGTGCCAGCACCCCTTCGCAATTCACAGATACGCAGTATTTT
d_call: TRBD2; v_call: TRBV28; j_call: TRBJ2-3; clone_size: .; cdr3_length: 18; cdr3_aa: CASTSGGTSASSTDTQYF; cdr3_nt: TGTGCCAGCACCTCCGGGGGGACTAGCGCTTCTAGCACAGATACGCAGTATTTT
d_call: .; v_call: TRBV2; j_call: TRBJ2-6; clone_size: .; cdr3_length: 18; cdr3_aa: CASSEWAGMASGANVLTF; cdr3_nt: TGTGCCAGCAGTGAGTGGGCTGGTATGGCCTCTGGGGCCAACGTCCTGACTTTC
d_call: .; v_call: TRBV18; j_call: TRBJ2-2; clone_size: .; cdr3_length: 18; cdr3_aa: CASSPPDLLIPWTGELFF; cdr3_nt: TGTGCCAGCTCACCGCCGGACCTACTGATCCCCTGGACCGGGGAGCTGTTTTTT
d_call: .; v_call: TRBV28; j_call: TRBJ1-1; clone_size: few; cdr3_length: 15; cdr3_aa: CASSPMVVLNTEAFF; cdr3_nt: TGTGCCAGCAGCCCCATGGTTGTACTGAACACTGAAGCTTTCTTT
d_call: .; v_call: TRBV5-4; j_call: TRBJ2-5; clone_size: .; cdr3_length: 15; cdr3_aa: CASSLDTGSVETQYF; cdr3_nt: TGTGCCAGCAGCTTGGATACAGGGTCCGTAGAGACCCAGTACTTC